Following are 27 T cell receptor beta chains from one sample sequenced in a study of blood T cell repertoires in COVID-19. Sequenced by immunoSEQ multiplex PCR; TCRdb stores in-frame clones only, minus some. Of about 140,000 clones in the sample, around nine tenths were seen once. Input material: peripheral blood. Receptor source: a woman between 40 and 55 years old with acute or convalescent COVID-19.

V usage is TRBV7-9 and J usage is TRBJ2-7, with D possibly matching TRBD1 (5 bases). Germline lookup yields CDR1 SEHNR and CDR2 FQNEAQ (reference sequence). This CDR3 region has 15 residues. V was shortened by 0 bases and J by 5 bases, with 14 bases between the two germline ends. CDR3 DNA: TGTGCCAGCAGCTTAGCTGGGGCAGGAACCCACGAGCAGTACTTC. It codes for CASSLAGAGTHEQYF.

The CDR3 bases are TGTGCCAGCAGCCGACAACAGGGGGGACCCTATACATTTGGCTACACCTTC. As protein: CASSRQQGGPYTFGYTF. The chain uses TRBV5-8 and TRBJ1-2; 8 nucleotides match TRBD1. Losses at the gene ends were 4 bases for V and 7 bases for J; bases not matched to a gene: 18. The CDR3 is made up of 17 amino acids. Per germline, CDR1 SGHTS and CDR2 YDEGEE.

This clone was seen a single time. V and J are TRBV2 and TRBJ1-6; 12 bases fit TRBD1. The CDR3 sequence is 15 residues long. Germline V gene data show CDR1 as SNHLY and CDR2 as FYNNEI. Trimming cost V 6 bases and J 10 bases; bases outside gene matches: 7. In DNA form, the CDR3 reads TGTGCCAGCAGACCCGGGACAGGGGGCTACTCACCCCTCCACTTT. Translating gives CASRPGTGGYSPLHF.

CDR3 in DNA: TGCGCCAGCACGAGGGACAGGGGCTCCTACACTGAAGCTTTCTTT. Translation gives CASTRDRGSYTEAFF. The rearrangement joins TRBV4-3 to TRBJ1-1, with TRBD1 matching over 10 bases. The CDR3 contains 15 residues. Trimming removed 7 bases from V and 3 bases from J; junction bases left unmatched: 8. The germline V gene encodes CDR1 LGHNA and CDR2 YSLEER.

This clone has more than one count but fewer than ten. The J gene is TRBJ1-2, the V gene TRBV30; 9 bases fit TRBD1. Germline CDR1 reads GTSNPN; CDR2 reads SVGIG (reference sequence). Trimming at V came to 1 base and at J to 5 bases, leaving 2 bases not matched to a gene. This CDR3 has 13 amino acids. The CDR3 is CAWSEDRGYGYTF. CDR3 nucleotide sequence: TGTGCCTGGAGTGAGGACAGGGGATATGGCTACACCTTC. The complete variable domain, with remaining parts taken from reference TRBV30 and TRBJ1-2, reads SQTIHQWPATLVQPVGSPLSLECTVEGTSNPNLYWYRQAAGRGLQLLFYSVGIGQISSEVPQNLSASRPQDRQFILSSKKLLLSDSGFYLCAWSEDRGYGYTFGSGTRLTVV.

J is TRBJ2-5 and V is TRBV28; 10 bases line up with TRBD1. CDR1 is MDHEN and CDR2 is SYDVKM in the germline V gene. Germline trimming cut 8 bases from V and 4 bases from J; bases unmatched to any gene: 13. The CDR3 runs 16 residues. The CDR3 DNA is TGTGCCAGCCAGCGATCAGGGACAGGGGCCAGAGAGACCCAGTACTTC. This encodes CASQRSGTGARETQYF.

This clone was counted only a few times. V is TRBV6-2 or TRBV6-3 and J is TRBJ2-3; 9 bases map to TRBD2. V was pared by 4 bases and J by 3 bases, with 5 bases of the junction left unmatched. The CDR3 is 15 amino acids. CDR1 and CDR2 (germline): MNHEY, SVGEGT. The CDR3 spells CASSSSGENTDTQYF. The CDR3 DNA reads TGTGCCAGCAGTTCTAGCGGGGAAAATACAGATACGCAGTATTTT.

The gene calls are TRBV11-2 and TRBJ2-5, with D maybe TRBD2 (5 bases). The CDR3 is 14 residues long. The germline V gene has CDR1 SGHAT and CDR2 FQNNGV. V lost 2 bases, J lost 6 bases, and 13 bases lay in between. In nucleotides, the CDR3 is TGTGCCAGCAGCTTAACGGCCACTAGGAAGACCCAGTACTTC. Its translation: CASSLTATRKTQYF.

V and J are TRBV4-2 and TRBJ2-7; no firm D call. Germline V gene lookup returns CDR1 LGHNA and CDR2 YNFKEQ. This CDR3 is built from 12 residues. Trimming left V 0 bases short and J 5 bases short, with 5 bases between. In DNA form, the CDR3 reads TGTGCCAGCAGCCAAGATGCGGACGAGCAGTACTTC. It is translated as CASSQDADEQYF.

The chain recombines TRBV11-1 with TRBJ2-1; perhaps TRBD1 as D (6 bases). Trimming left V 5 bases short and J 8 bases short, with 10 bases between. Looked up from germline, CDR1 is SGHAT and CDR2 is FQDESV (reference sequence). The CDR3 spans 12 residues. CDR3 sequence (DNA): TGTGCCAGCAGCGGACAGTACCATGAGCAGTTCTTC. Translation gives CASSGQYHEQFF.

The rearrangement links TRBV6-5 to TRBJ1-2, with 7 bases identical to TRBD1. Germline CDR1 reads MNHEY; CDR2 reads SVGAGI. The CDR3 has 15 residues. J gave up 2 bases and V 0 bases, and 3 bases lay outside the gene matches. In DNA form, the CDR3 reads TGTGCCAGCAGTTACTCAAGGGACAGCAACTATGGCTACACCTTC. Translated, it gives CASSYSRDSNYGYTF.

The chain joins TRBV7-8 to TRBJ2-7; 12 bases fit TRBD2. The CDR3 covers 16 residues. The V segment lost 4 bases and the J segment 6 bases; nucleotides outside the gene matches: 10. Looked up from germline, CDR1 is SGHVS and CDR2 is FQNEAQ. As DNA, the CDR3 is TGTGCCAGCAGCTCACCGACTAGCGGGGGTGGTATCGAGCAGTACTTC. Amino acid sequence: CASSSPTSGGGIEQYF.

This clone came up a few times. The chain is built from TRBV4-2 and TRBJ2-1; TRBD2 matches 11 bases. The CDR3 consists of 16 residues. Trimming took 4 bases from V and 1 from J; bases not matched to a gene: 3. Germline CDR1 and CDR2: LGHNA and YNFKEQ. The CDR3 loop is CASSPSGRRSYNEQFF. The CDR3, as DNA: TGTGCCAGCAGCCCTAGCGGGAGGAGGTCCTACAATGAGCAGTTCTTC.

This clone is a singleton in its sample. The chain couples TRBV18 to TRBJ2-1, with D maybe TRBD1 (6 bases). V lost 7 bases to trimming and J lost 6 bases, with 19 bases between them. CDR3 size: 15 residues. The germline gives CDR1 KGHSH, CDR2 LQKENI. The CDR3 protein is CASLVQGGSFNEQFF. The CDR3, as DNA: TGTGCCAGCTTAGTTCAAGGGGGTAGCTTCAATGAGCAGTTCTTC.

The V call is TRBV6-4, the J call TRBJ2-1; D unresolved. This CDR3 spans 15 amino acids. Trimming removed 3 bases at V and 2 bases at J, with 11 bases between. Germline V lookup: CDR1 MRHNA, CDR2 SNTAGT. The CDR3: CASSEMAYPYNEQFF. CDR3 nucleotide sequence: TGTGCCAGCAGTGAAATGGCATACCCCTACAATGAGCAGTTCTTC.

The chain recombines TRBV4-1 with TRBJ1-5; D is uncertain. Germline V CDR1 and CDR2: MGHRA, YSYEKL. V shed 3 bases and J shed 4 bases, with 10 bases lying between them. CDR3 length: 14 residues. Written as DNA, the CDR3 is TGCGCCAGCAGCCACAACGGGGTGAATCAGCCCCAGCATTTT. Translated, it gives CASSHNGVNQPQHF.

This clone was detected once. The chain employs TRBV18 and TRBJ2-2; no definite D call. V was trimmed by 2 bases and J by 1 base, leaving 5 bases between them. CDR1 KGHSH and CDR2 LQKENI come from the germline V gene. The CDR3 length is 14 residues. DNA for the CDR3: TGTGCCAGCTCACCAGAGCGGAACACCGGGGAGCTGTTTTTT. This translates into CASSPERNTGELFF.

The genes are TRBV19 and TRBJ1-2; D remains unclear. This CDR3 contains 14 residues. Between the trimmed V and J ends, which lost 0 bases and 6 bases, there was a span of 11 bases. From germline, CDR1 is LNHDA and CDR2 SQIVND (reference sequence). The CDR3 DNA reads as TGTGCCAGTAGTATAGACCCTCCTTTCGATGGCTACACCTTC. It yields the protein CASSIDPPFDGYTF.

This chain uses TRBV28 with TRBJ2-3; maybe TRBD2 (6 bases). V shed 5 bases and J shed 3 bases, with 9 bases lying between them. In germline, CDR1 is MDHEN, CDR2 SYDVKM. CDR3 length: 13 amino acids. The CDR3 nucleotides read TGTGCCAGCAGTGCCGGGGGAACAGATACGCAGTATTTT. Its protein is CASSAGGTDTQYF.

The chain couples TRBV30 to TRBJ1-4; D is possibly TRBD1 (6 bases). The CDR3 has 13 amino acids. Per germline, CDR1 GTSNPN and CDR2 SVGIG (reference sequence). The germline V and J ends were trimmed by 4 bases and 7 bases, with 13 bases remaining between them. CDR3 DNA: TGTGCCTGGAACGGACAGTTTAGTGAAAAACTGTTTTTT. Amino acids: CAWNGQFSEKLFF. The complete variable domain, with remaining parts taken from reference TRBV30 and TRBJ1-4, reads SQTIHQWPATLVQPVGSPLSLECTVEGTSNPNLYWYRQAAGRGLQLLFYSVGIGQISSEVPQNLSASRPQDRQFILSSKKLLLSDSGFYLCAWNGQFSEKLFFGSGTQLSVL.

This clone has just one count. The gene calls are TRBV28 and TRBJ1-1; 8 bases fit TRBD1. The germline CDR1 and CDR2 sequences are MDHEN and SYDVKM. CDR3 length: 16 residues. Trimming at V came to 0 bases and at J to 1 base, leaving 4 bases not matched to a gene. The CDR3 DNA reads TGTGCCAGCAGTTTATGGATAACAGGGGGGAACACTGAAGCTTTCTTT. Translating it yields CASSLWITGGNTEAFF.

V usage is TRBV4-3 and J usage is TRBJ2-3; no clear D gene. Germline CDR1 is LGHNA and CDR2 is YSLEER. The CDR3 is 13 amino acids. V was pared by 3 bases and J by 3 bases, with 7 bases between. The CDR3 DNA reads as TGCGCCAGCAGCCAGGTTCAGACAGATACGCAGTATTTT. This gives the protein CASSQVQTDTQYF.

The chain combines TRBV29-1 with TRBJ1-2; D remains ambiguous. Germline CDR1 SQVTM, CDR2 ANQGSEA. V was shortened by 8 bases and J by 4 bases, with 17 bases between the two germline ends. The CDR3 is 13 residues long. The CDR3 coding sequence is TGCAGCACTCGAGGAGGGAAGGGCTATGGCTACACCTTC. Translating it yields CSTRGGKGYGYTF. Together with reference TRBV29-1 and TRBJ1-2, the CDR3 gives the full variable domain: SAVISQKPSRDICQRGTSLTIQCQVDSQVTMMFWYRQQPGQSLTLIATANQGSEATYESGFVIDKFPISRPNLTFSTLTVSNMSPEDSSIYLCSTRGGKGYGYTFGSGTRLTVV.

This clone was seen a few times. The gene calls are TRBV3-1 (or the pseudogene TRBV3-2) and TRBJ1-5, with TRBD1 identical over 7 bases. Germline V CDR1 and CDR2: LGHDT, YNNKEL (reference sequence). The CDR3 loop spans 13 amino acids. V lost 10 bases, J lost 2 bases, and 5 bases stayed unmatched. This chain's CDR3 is CATGQEGNQPQHF. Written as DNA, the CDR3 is TGTGCCACTGGACAGGAGGGCAATCAGCCCCAGCATTTT.

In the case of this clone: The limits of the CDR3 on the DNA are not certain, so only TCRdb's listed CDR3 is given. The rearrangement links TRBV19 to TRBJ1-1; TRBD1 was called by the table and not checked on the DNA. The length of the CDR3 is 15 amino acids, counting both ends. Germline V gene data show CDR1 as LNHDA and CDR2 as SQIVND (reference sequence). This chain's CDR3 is CASTSAGAMSTEAFF.

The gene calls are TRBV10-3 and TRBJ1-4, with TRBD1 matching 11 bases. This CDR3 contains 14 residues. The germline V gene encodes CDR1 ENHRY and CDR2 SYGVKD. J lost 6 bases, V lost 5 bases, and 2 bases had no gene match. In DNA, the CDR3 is TGTGCCATCAGTCCGGGACAGGGGGATGAAAAACTGTTTTTT. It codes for CAISPGQGDEKLFF.

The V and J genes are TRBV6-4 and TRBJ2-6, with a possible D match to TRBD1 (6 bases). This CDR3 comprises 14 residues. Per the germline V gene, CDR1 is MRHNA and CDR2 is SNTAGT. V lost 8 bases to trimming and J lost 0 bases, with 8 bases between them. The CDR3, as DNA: TGTGCCAGCCGGACAGACTCTGGGGCCAACGTCCTGACTTTC. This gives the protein CASRTDSGANVLTF.